These 32 T cell receptor beta chains were sequenced from one sample in a study of identical twins. TCRdb itself ran the 5' RACE reads through MiXCR, one entry per CDR3 protein. The data hold about 340,000 distinct CDR3 sequences, with roughly 9% observed a single time. Sequences were obtained from naive T cells sorted from blood. The receptors originated from a woman aged 45-65 years in good health.

This clonotype was detected ten times or more. V and J are TRBV4-1 and TRBJ2-3; D remains ambiguous. Germline assignment: CDR1 MGHRA and CDR2 YSYEKL. The CDR3 sequence is 13 residues long. The ends were cut back, 4 bases at V and 6 bases at J, with 11 bases in the middle. The CDR3 DNA follows: TGCGCCAGCAGCCCTGATACAACGGATACGCAGTATTTT. Translating gives CASSPDTTDTQYF.

The genes are TRBV15 and TRBJ1-5; D is unresolved. CDR1 and CDR2 (germline): LNHNV, YYDKDF (reference sequence). V shed 11 bases and J shed 3 bases, with 14 bases lying between them. The CDR3 totals 13 residues. The CDR3 spells CASNSGPNQPQHF. DNA of the CDR3: TGTGCCTCCAATTCGGGTCCCAATCAGCCCCAGCATTTT.

At least ten counts were recorded for this clonotype. This chain uses TRBV18 with TRBJ1-1; no definite D call. The CDR3 has 13 amino acids. V was trimmed by 5 bases and J by 1 base, leaving 8 bases between them. From germline, CDR1 is KGHSH and CDR2 LQKENI. The DNA for the CDR3 is TGTGCCAGCTCATCCACAAGGAACACTGAAGCTTTCTTT. Encoded protein: CASSSTRNTEAFF.

This rearrangement joins TRBV14 to TRBJ2-3; 11 positions agree with TRBD2. Looked up from germline, CDR1 is SGHDN and CDR2 is FVKESK. With V trimmed by 4 bases and J by 7 bases, 7 bases remained unmatched. This CDR3 is 15 amino acids long. CDR3 residues: CASSLLAGGPHTQYF. The CDR3 DNA sequence: TGTGCCAGCAGCCTCTTAGCGGGAGGGCCGCATACGCAGTATTTT.

V usage is TRBV4-2 and J usage is TRBJ2-1; 13 positions agree with TRBD2. Germline V gene data show CDR1 as LGHNA and CDR2 as YNFKEQ. This CDR3 spans 16 amino acids. With 2 bases clipped from V and 7 bases from J, the junction kept 5 bases outside the gene matches. In nucleotides, the CDR3 is TGTGCCAGCAGCCAAAGGACTAGCGGGAGCCTAAATGAGCAGTTCTTC. As protein: CASSQRTSGSLNEQFF.

This chain's CDR3 is CASSETVSYEQYF. The CDR3 DNA reads as TGTGCCAGCAGTGAGACAGTCTCCTACGAGCAGTACTTC. The gene calls are TRBV27 and TRBJ2-7; maybe TRBD1 (5 bases). The CDR3 totals 13 residues. CDR1 MNHEY and CDR2 SMNVEV come from the germline V gene (reference sequence). V was trimmed by 5 bases and J by 0 bases, leaving 8 bases between them.

On this clonotype itself: A much larger clone sits a single nucleotide away, making a read error possible. V and J are TRBV20-1 and TRBJ2-1, with TRBD2 matching 11 bases. The CDR3 covers 16 residues. Per germline, CDR1 DFQATT and CDR2 SNEGSKA (reference sequence). Unmatched junction bases numbered 19, after V lost 5 bases and J lost 13 bases. The DNA for the CDR3 is TGCAGTGCTGCCCCCCTTAGCGGGAGGGCCATTTCTGATCAGTTCTTC. It specifies CSAAPLSGRAISDQFF.

This clonotype was detected only a few times. The rearrangement links TRBV12-3 or TRBV12-4 to TRBJ1-3; no definite D call. This CDR3 region has 11 residues. V shed 6 bases and J shed 4 bases, with 4 bases lying between them. The chain's CDR3 is CASRLGNTIYF. The CDR3 region has the DNA TGTGCCAGCAGGTTGGGAAACACCATATATTTT.

The J gene is TRBJ1-1, the V gene TRBV4-2; D is unresolved. V dropped 3 bases and J dropped 0 bases, with 17 bases sitting between them. Germline values: CDR1 LGHNA, CDR2 YNFKEQ. The CDR3 extends over 17 amino acids. The DNA for the CDR3 is TGTGCCAGCAGCCAGCCGAGGCAGACGAACATGAACACTGAAGCTTTCTTT. It codes for CASSQPRQTNMNTEAFF.

This clonotype turned up a few times. The chain employs TRBV5-1 and TRBJ2-1; 9 bases fit TRBD2. Germline assignment: CDR1 SGHRS and CDR2 YFSETQ. CDR3 length: 16 amino acids. With 5 bases clipped from V and 6 bases from J, the junction kept 12 bases outside the gene matches. CDR3 region: CASSPPVAGGGNEQFF. In DNA, the CDR3 is TGCGCCAGCAGTCCGCCGGTGGCGGGAGGGGGCAATGAGCAGTTCTTC.

The V and J genes are TRBV4-1 and TRBJ2-2; 7 nucleotides line up with TRBD1. Looked up from germline, CDR1 is MGHRA and CDR2 is YSYEKL. The ends lost 1 base at V and 2 bases at J; junction bases unmatched: 10. The CDR3 is made up of 18 amino acids. Written as DNA, the CDR3 is TGCGCCAGCAGCCAAGGGGCATCAGGGGGTATTAACACCGGGGAGCTGTTTTTT. As protein: CASSQGASGGINTGELFF.

V and J are TRBV12-3 or TRBV12-4 and TRBJ2-5; TRBD1 is a possible D gene (5 bases). This CDR3 is built from 16 residues. The germline V and J ends were trimmed by 1 base and 5 bases, with 17 bases remaining between them. Written as DNA, the CDR3 is TGTGCCAGCAGTTTAGGGGGCCTAGATCCAGATGAGACCCAGTACTTC. Its translation: CASSLGGLDPDETQYF.

This clonotype was picked up a small number of times. The rearrangement uses TRBV2 and TRBJ2-1; D perhaps matches TRBD1 (5 bases). V lost 5 bases, J lost 5 bases, and 10 bases lay in between. The CDR3 consists of 13 residues. Germline loops: CDR1 SNHLY, CDR2 FYNNEI. This chain's CDR3 is CASSSRQNNEQFF. CDR3 nucleotide sequence: TGTGCCAGCAGTAGCCGACAGAACAATGAGCAGTTCTTC.

This clonotype was observed many times. The chain couples TRBV29-1 to TRBJ1-2; D not resolved. The germline V and J ends were trimmed by 5 bases and 2 bases, with 12 bases remaining between them. From germline, CDR1 is SQVTM and CDR2 ANQGSEA. The CDR3 is 13 amino acids. CDR3 DNA sequence: TGCAGCGTTACTCCGGGCCCCAACTATGGCTACACCTTC. Protein product: CSVTPGPNYGYTF.

This clonotype was observed at least ten times. The chain recombines TRBV5-4 with TRBJ2-3; TRBD2 aligns across 14 bases. Germline trimming cut 4 bases from V and 4 bases from J; bases unmatched to any gene: 8. The germline gives CDR1 SGHNT, CDR2 YYREEE (reference sequence). There are 17 residues in the CDR3. The DNA for the CDR3 is TGTGCCAGCAGCCATGGGACTAGCGGGAGACGGGCAGATACGCAGTATTTT. Translated, it gives CASSHGTSGRRADTQYF.

The rearrangement uses TRBV7-9 and TRBJ1-2; 8 nucleotides agree with TRBD1. The V gene end was trimmed by 2 bases and the J gene end by 2 bases; junction bases not matched to a gene: 10. Germline V gives CDR1 SEHNR, CDR2 FQNEAQ (reference sequence). The CDR3 runs to 17 residues. Here the CDR3 reads CASSLPPLRDRNYGYTF. The CDR3 region has the DNA TGTGCCAGCAGCTTACCGCCCCTCAGGGACAGGAACTATGGCTACACCTTC. Supplemented by reference TRBV7-9 and TRBJ1-2, the full variable domain reads DTGVSQNPRHKITKRGQNVTFRCDPISEHNRLYWYRQTLGQGPEFLTYFQNEAQLEKSRLLSDRFSAERPKGSFSTLEIQRTEQGDSAMYLCASSLPPLRDRNYGYTFGSGTRLTVV.

The rearrangement joins TRBV18 to TRBJ2-1; 8 positions match TRBD2. The germline gives CDR1 KGHSH, CDR2 LQKENI. There are 15 residues in the CDR3. J was trimmed by 7 bases and V by 2 bases; bases with no gene match: 7. This chain's CDR3 is CASSPKGTRNNEQFF. The CDR3 coding sequence is TGTGCCAGCTCACCAAAGGGGACTAGGAATAATGAGCAGTTCTTC.

The V call is TRBV2, the J call TRBJ2-7, with D possibly being TRBD2 (6 bases). The V gene's germline CDR1 is SNHLY and CDR2 FYNNEI. V was pared by 4 bases and J by 3 bases, with 22 bases between. The CDR3 length is 17 residues. CDR3 in DNA: TGTGCCAGCAGTGTCACCCATTTGGAGGAGGGTGACTACGAGCAGTACGTC. Its translation is CASSVTHLEEGDYEQYV.

The chain employs TRBV14 and TRBJ2-5; possibly TRBD2 for D (6 bases). This CDR3 has 14 amino acids. CDR1 SGHDN and CDR2 FVKESK come from the germline V gene. The V and J ends lost 1 base and 4 bases respectively, with 10 bases between them. The CDR3 nucleotides read TGTGCCAGCAGCCAAGGGGGACTTGGAGAGACCCAGTACTTC. It codes for CASSQGGLGETQYF.

Many counts were recorded for this clonotype. The chain combines TRBV5-1 with TRBJ2-1; TRBD2 matches 14 bases. The CDR3 is 17 residues long. Germline CDR1 SGHRS, CDR2 YFSETQ. V lost 2 bases and J lost 3; bases outside the gene matches: 4. The CDR3 spells CASSFGTSGSIYNEQFF. Written as DNA, the CDR3 is TGCGCCAGCAGCTTCGGGACTAGCGGGAGCATCTACAATGAGCAGTTCTTC.

This clonotype was detected a few times. V is TRBV6-2 or TRBV6-3 and J is TRBJ2-1; a possible D gene is TRBD2 (5 bases). In germline, CDR1 is MNHEY, CDR2 SVGEGT. This CDR3 has 13 residues. V lost 4 bases and J lost 5, with 9 bases in between. The CDR3, as DNA: TGTGCCAGCAGTTCTCTAGCCCACAATGAGCAGTTCTTC. It is translated as CASSSLAHNEQFF.

The chain couples TRBV11-2 to TRBJ2-2, with TRBD2 identical over 7 bases. Trimming removed 7 bases from V and 6 bases from J; junction bases left unmatched: 14. Germline V gene data show CDR1 as SGHAT and CDR2 as FQNNGV. This CDR3 is 16 amino acids long. The CDR3: CASTYRREIWSGELFF. The CDR3 DNA is TGTGCCAGCACCTACAGGCGGGAGATATGGTCCGGGGAGCTGTTTTTT.

This clonotype occurred a few times. The chain couples TRBV4-1 to TRBJ1-5, with D possibly TRBD1 on 5 matching bases. With 1 base removed from V and 6 bases from J, the gap between germline ends came to 19 bases. Germline CDR1 is MGHRA and CDR2 is YSYEKL. The CDR3 spans 17 residues. CDR3 in amino acids: CASSQGPTGEVSQPQHF. CDR3 DNA sequence: TGCGCCAGCAGCCAAGGACCGACGGGGGAGGTCAGTCAGCCCCAGCATTTT.

V and J are TRBV2 and TRBJ2-1; the D is unclear. Germline CDR1 reads SNHLY; CDR2 reads FYNNEI. V lost 7 bases and J 8 bases, leaving 12 bases between the germline ends. The CDR3 totals 12 residues. The CDR3 spells CASTLPVDEQFF. The CDR3 nucleotides read TGTGCCAGCACCCTTCCGGTGGATGAGCAGTTCTTC.

The chain is built from TRBV6-6 and TRBJ1-1; perhaps TRBD1 as D (6 bases). V was pared by 0 bases and J by 1 base, with 9 bases between. Germline V gives CDR1 MNHNY, CDR2 SVGAGI (reference sequence). The CDR3 loop spans 15 amino acids. This CDR3 is CASSYSSGENTEAFF. In nucleotides, the CDR3 is TGTGCCAGCAGTTACTCATCAGGGGAGAACACTGAAGCTTTCTTT.

The chain is built from TRBV5-1 and TRBJ2-5; possible D gene TRBD2, 6 bases. The CDR3 covers 13 residues. The ends were cut back, 7 bases at V and 3 bases at J, with 13 bases in the middle. Germline loops: CDR1 SGHRS, CDR2 YFSETQ. The CDR3 protein is CASGLPGEETQYF. CDR3 coding DNA: TGCGCCAGCGGCCTGCCGGGAGAAGAGACCCAGTACTTC.

This clonotype was seen more than once but under ten times. V is TRBV27 and J is TRBJ1-6; D perhaps matches TRBD1 (5 bases). The CDR3 is 15 amino acids. From germline, CDR1 is MNHEY and CDR2 SMNVEV (reference sequence). The germline V and J ends were trimmed by 2 bases and 2 bases, with 7 bases remaining between them. The CDR3 sequence is CASSLQGTYNSPLHF. As DNA, the CDR3 is TGTGCCAGCAGTTTACAGGGCACCTATAATTCACCCCTCCACTTT.

The rearrangement joins TRBV7-8 to TRBJ2-7; maybe TRBD2 (5 bases). The CDR3 loop spans 15 amino acids. Looked up from germline, CDR1 is SGHVS and CDR2 is FQNEAQ. V was pared by 5 bases and J by 6 bases, with 20 bases between. The CDR3 DNA sequence: TGTGCCAGCAGCGGACGCTTGGCTACTGGACTCGAGCAGTACTTC. This gives the protein CASSGRLATGLEQYF. Looking up the rest from reference TRBV7-8 and TRBJ2-7 gives the full variable domain: GAGVSQSPRYKVAKRGQDVALRCDPISGHVSLFWYQQALGQGPEFLTYFQNEAQLDKSGLPSDRFFAERPEGSVSTLKIQRTQQEDSAVYLCASSGRLATGLEQYFGPGTRLTVT.

In its sample, this clonotype was seen many times. V gene TRBV20-1 combines with J gene TRBJ2-5; D unclear. Trimming took 6 bases from V and 3 from J, leaving 8 bases between them. CDR1 and CDR2 (germline): DFQATT, SNEGSKA (reference sequence). This CDR3 is 11 amino acids long. CDR3 bases: TGCAGTGCAGCGAAGGAAGAGACCCAGTACTTC. This translates into CSAAKEETQYF.

This clonotype occurred many times. The CDR3 sequence is CSARVPGRVGTDTQYF. The CDR3 nucleotides read TGCAGTGCTAGAGTCCCTGGGCGGGTGGGCACAGATACGCAGTATTTT. The chain combines TRBV20-1 with TRBJ2-3; D might be TRBD2 (5 bases). Trimming cost V 1 base and J 1 base, with 15 bases left between them. Germline loops: CDR1 DFQATT, CDR2 SNEGSKA (reference sequence). The CDR3 is made up of 16 amino acids.

V gene TRBV19 combines with J gene TRBJ2-5; D not certain. Trimming removed 0 bases at V and 9 bases at J, with 11 bases between. This CDR3 spans 13 amino acids. In germline, CDR1 is LNHDA, CDR2 SQIVND (reference sequence). The CDR3 DNA is TGTGCCAGTAGTATAGACCGGGTTGGGGCCCAGTACTTC. Its protein is CASSIDRVGAQYF.

This clonotype was detected many times. The rearrangement joins TRBV20-1 to TRBJ2-2; D may be TRBD2 (6 bases). Trimming took 3 bases from V and 5 from J, leaving 13 bases between them. The germline gives CDR1 DFQATT, CDR2 SNEGSKA (reference sequence). The CDR3 sequence is 14 residues long. CDR3 protein: CSARGGVGTGELFF. CDR3 bases: TGCAGTGCTAGGGGGGGAGTAGGGACCGGGGAGCTGTTTTTT.